This TCR beta chain was found in a study of blood T cell repertoires in COVID-19. Study at large: Acute and convalescent COVID-19 samples came from the United States, Italy and Spain. PBMCs, B-cell-depleted T cells, or T cells provided the cDNA or gDNA that made up the material.

This CDR3 comprises 17 residues. CDR1 is SGHTA, CDR2 FQGTGA, per germline. V lost 1 base and J lost 4; bases outside the gene matches: 11. Per the original methods: Estimated nucleated cell counts came from reference gene primer amplification. Profiled with immunoSEQ multiplex PCR; TCRdb holds only in-frame clones, not every one. The V and J calls and the clone size are those of that table, but D and trimming were determined from the DNA. In the table there are roughly 80,000 clones, 90% of which are singletons. The sequence was obtained from a man between 60 and 70 years old with acute or convalescent COVID-19. The V gene is TRBV7-3, the J gene TRBJ2-3; 7 nucleotides match TRBD2. Sequencing input: peripheral blood. CDR3 in DNA: TGTGCCAGCAGCTTAAGCGGGGGAGGGGAGATCTCAGATACGCAGTATTTT. This translates into CASSLSGGGEISDTQYF.